These 15 T cell receptor beta chains were all obtained from the same sample, sequenced in a study of blood T cell repertoires in COVID-19. Sequencing used immunoSEQ multiplex PCR; TCRdb keeps in-frame clones, though not all of them. The repertoire has approximately 200,000 clones, more than 70% of them found once; the top ten carry about 4%. Sequencing used peripheral blood. These receptors all come from a woman aged 25 to 39 with acute or convalescent COVID-19.

V is TRBV11-2 and J is TRBJ1-2; D possibly corresponds to TRBD1 (5 bases). The CDR3 totals 16 residues. Per the germline V gene, CDR1 is SGHAT and CDR2 is FQNNGV. Trimming took off 2 bases at V and 5 bases at J, with 18 bases between the two ends. The CDR3 DNA sequence: TGTGCCAGCAGCTTATTCCCTGGGGCAGATATTTATGGCTACACCTTC. It translates to CASSLFPGADIYGYTF.

The chain is built from TRBV18 and TRBJ2-4; the match to TRBD1 covers 9 bases. The junction had 8 bases not matched to a gene; V was cut back by 3 bases and J by 14 bases. CDR3 size: 13 residues. Germline CDR1 KGHSH, CDR2 LQKENI. In DNA, the CDR3 is TGTGCCAGCTCACCCTCGGACAGGGGTAAAGAGTACTTC. Its protein product is CASSPSDRGKEYF.

This chain connects TRBV19 to TRBJ1-1, with TRBD1 matching 8 bases. Trimming at V came to 9 bases and at J to 5 bases, leaving 2 bases not matched to a gene. From germline, CDR1 is LNHDA and CDR2 SQIVND (reference sequence). The CDR3 extends over 11 amino acids. Here the CDR3 DNA reads TGTGCCAGCAGGGGGCGGACTGAAGCTTTCTTT. It encodes CASRGRTEAFF.

The chain joins TRBV5-5 to TRBJ2-3; D perhaps matches TRBD1 (5 bases). The CDR3 runs to 14 residues. The ends were cut back, 0 bases at V and 4 bases at J, with 9 bases in the middle. CDR1 SGHKS and CDR2 YYEKEE come from the germline V gene (reference sequence). The CDR3 DNA reads as TGTGCCAGCAGCTTGGAGTGGGGCGCAGATACGCAGTATTTT. Encoded protein: CASSLEWGADTQYF.

The count of this clone is one. The genes are TRBV4-1 and TRBJ2-5; the match to TRBD1 covers 10 bases. V gave up 0 bases and J gave up 3 bases; unmatched junction bases: 7. CDR1 is MGHRA and CDR2 is YSYEKL in the germline V gene. The CDR3 is made up of 17 amino acids. Here the CDR3 DNA reads TGCGCCAGCAGCCAAGAGGATTGGGACAGGGGTGAAGAGACCCAGTACTTC. Translation: CASSQEDWDRGEETQYF.

The V and J genes are TRBV28 and TRBJ1-2; D is perhaps TRBD1 (6 bases). V lost 8 bases, J lost 0 bases, and 13 bases lay in between. Per germline, CDR1 MDHEN and CDR2 SYDVKM. There are 14 residues in the CDR3. Here the CDR3 DNA reads TGTGCCAGCGGGGGCCACCGTACTAACTATGGCTACACCTTC. This codes for CASGGHRTNYGYTF.

The genes are TRBV7-9 and TRBJ1-1; no clear D. Germline V gene data show CDR1 as SEHNR and CDR2 as FQNEAQ (reference sequence). This CDR3 is 13 amino acids long. V was pared by 6 bases and J by 0 bases, with 8 bases between. CDR3 sequence: CASRLGMNTEAFF. Here the CDR3 DNA reads TGTGCCAGCAGACTAGGGATGAACACTGAAGCTTTCTTT.

The chain has TRBV4-2 and TRBJ1-2; tentative D call: TRBD1 (5 bases). Germline CDR1 and CDR2: LGHNA and YNFKEQ. The V end lost 5 bases, the J end lost 6 bases, and 13 bases lay between the germline ends. The CDR3 totals 13 residues. Written as DNA, the CDR3 is TGTGCCAGCAGCTTCCCGACCAGGGATGGCTACACCTTC. Its protein product is CASSFPTRDGYTF.

V is TRBV5-8 and J is TRBJ2-1, with 7 nucleotides matching TRBD1. V trimming: 4 bases; J trimming: 5 bases; junction bases outside the gene matches: 9. CDR1 is SGHTS, CDR2 YDEGEE, per germline. The CDR3 totals 15 residues. CDR3 nucleotides: TGTGCCAGCAGCCATTATGGGACAGCCAACAATGAGCAGTTCTTC. Translation gives CASSHYGTANNEQFF.

The V and J genes are TRBV11-2 and TRBJ2-3; TRBD2 matches at 15 bases. With V trimmed by 0 bases and J by 1 base, 5 bases remained unmatched. CDR1 and CDR2 from the germline V gene are SGHAT and FQNNGV. This CDR3 is 19 amino acids long. The CDR3 loop reads CASSLDGLAGGPGTDTQYF. The CDR3 DNA follows: TGTGCCAGCAGCTTAGATGGACTAGCGGGAGGGCCGGGCACAGATACGCAGTATTTT.

The genes are TRBV11-2 and TRBJ2-3; D is ambiguous. CDR1 is SGHAT and CDR2 is FQNNGV in the germline V gene. The CDR3 runs 12 residues. Trimming stripped 5 bases from V and 5 bases from J, with 8 bases between. The chain's CDR3 is CASSQVVDTQYF. CDR3 sequence (DNA): TGTGCCAGCAGCCAGGTGGTAGATACGCAGTATTTT.

V is TRBV30 and J is TRBJ2-3; weak D call: TRBD2 (5 bases). V lost 3 bases and J 4 bases, leaving 8 bases between the germline ends. The CDR3 spans 12 residues. Germline V gene sequence: CDR1 GTSNPN, CDR2 SVGIG (reference sequence). CDR3 region: CAWSLAADTQYF. The CDR3 DNA reads TGTGCCTGGAGCCTAGCTGCAGATACGCAGTATTTT.

This chain links TRBV18 with TRBJ2-1; weak D call: TRBD2 (7 bases). The CDR3 length is 15 residues. Germline V gene data show CDR1 as KGHSH and CDR2 as LQKENI. Deletions cut 3 bases from V and 3 bases from J, with 12 bases between. The chain's CDR3 is CASSPIGGHYNEQFF. In DNA, the CDR3 is TGTGCCAGCTCACCGATCGGGGGGCACTACAATGAGCAGTTCTTC.

The V and J genes are TRBV21-1 and TRBJ2-1; the D segment call TRBD2 is taken from the table without a DNA check. TRBV21-1 counts as a pseudogene. There are 16 residues in the CDR3. The CDR3 coding sequence is TGTGCCAGCAGCTTGGAGGGAGAGAACTCCTACAATGAGCAGTTCTTC. Encoded protein: CASSLEGENSYNEQFF.

This sequence joins TRBV5-1 and TRBJ1-2; 11 nucleotides match TRBD1. The germline gives CDR1 SGHRS, CDR2 YFSETQ. The V segment lost 2 bases and the J segment 7 bases; nucleotides outside the gene matches: 7. CDR3 length: 15 residues. The CDR3, as DNA: TGCGCCAGCAGCTTTGGGTGGACAGGGGGCGGTGGCTACACCTTC. This gives the protein CASSFGWTGGGGYTF.